What follows are 13 T cell receptor beta chains derived from one specimen sequenced in a study of OX40 agonist ivuxolimab in advanced cancers. Libraries were prepared by immunoSEQ multiplex PCR; TCRdb keeps only in-frame clonotypes and omits some of them. The repertoire has about 57,000 clones, about 87% of them found once; the top ten carry approximately 0.39%. Sequenced material: CD4+ or CD8+ T cells sorted from blood, taken in a trial of the OX40 agonist ivuxolimab. These receptors came from an adult with an advanced solid tumor such as melanoma, head and neck, liver or kidney cancer.

The chain combines TRBV5-1 with TRBJ2-5; weak D call: TRBD2 (5 bases). CDR3 length: 14 residues. V lost 0 bases, J lost 3 bases, and 9 bases lay in between. Germline V gene data show CDR1 as SGHRS and CDR2 as YFSETQ. The CDR3 DNA is TGCGCCAGCAGCTTGGCGAGGGAGAAAGAGACCCAGTACTTC. The encoded protein is CASSLAREKETQYF. Using reference TRBV5-1 and TRBJ2-5 for the parts outside the CDR3, the full variable domain is KAGVTQTPRYLIKTRGQQVTLSCSPISGHRSVSWYQQTPGQGLQFLFEYFSETQRNKGNFPGRFSGRQFSNSRSEMNVSTLELGDSALYLCASSLAREKETQYFGPGTRLLVL.

J is TRBJ1-1 and V is TRBV7-9; tentatively, D is TRBD1 (5 bases). Trimming pared 1 base from V and 3 bases from J, leaving 18 bases between. Germline CDR1 and CDR2: SEHNR and FQNEAQ (reference sequence). The CDR3 runs 17 residues. The CDR3 DNA sequence: TGTGCCAGCAGCTTAGTATCTTGGTCGGGAGGGGACACTGAAGCTTTCTTT. The encoded protein is CASSLVSWSGGDTEAFF.

J is TRBJ1-3 and V is TRBV10-3; 8 bases are a match to TRBD1. V gave up 8 bases and J gave up 0 bases; unmatched junction bases: 3. Germline CDR1 reads ENHRY; CDR2 reads SYGVKD. CDR3 size: 14 residues. The CDR3 here is CAIAGQDSGNTIYF. As DNA, the CDR3 is TGTGCCATCGCGGGACAGGACTCTGGAAACACCATATATTTT.

The chain recombines TRBV5-1 with TRBJ2-1; a weak D match, TRBD1 (5 bases). The CDR3 covers 13 residues. V was cut by 2 bases and J by 6 bases, with 9 bases left in between. Germline V CDR1 and CDR2: SGHRS, YFSETQ. CDR3 in DNA: TGCGCCAGCAGCTTTTGGCAGGGCAATGAGCAGTTCTTC. Translated, it gives CASSFWQGNEQFF.

The chain recombines TRBV7-8 with TRBJ1-3; D gene ambiguous. CDR3 size: 14 residues. V lost 5 bases, J lost 4 bases, and 12 bases lay in between. Looked up from germline, CDR1 is SGHVS and CDR2 is FQNEAQ. The CDR3 sequence: CASSAQVEGNTIYF. CDR3 bases: TGTGCCAGCAGCGCCCAGGTGGAAGGAAACACCATATATTTT.

V usage is TRBV15 and J usage is TRBJ1-1; 7 bases are shared with TRBD1. In germline, CDR1 is LNHNV, CDR2 YYDKDF (reference sequence). The CDR3 runs to 15 residues. Losses at the gene ends were 7 bases for V and 7 bases for J; bases not matched to a gene: 15. The CDR3, as DNA: TGTGCCACCACCAACTTGCCGAGGGGGCGTATTGAAGCTTTCTTT. This codes for CATTNLPRGRIEAFF. Combining the CDR3 with reference TRBV15 and TRBJ1-1 gives the whole variable domain DAMVIQNPRYQVTQFGKPVTLSCSQTLNHNVMYWYQQKSSQAPKLLFHYYDKDFNNEADTPDNFQSRRPNTSFCFLDIRSPGLGDTAMYLCATTNLPRGRIEAFFGQGTRLTVV.

The V gene is TRBV19, the J gene TRBJ2-3; no firm D call. V lost 3 bases, J lost 2 bases, and 3 bases lay in between. CDR1 is LNHDA and CDR2 is SQIVND in the germline V gene (reference sequence). The CDR3 is 12 residues long. Here the CDR3 DNA reads TGTGCCAGTAGTATTAACACAGATACGCAGTATTTT. Its translation: CASSINTDTQYF.

This clone was observed once. The chain carries TRBV5-1 and TRBJ2-3, with D perhaps matching TRBD1 (5 bases). V dropped 4 bases and J dropped 4 bases, with 13 bases sitting between them. CDR1 and CDR2 from the germline V gene are SGHRS and YFSETQ. The CDR3 spans 14 residues. The DNA of the CDR3 is TGCGCCAGCAGCCCTTCCCCAGGGTCAGATACGCAGTATTTT. Protein: CASSPSPGSDTQYF. Supplemented by reference TRBV5-1 and TRBJ2-3, the full variable domain reads KAGVTQTPRYLIKTRGQQVTLSCSPISGHRSVSWYQQTPGQGLQFLFEYFSETQRNKGNFPGRFSGRQFSNSRSEMNVSTLELGDSALYLCASSPSPGSDTQYFGPGTRLTVL.

The chain links TRBV4-1 to TRBJ1-4; D remains unclear. The V gene lost 2 bases and the J gene lost 0 bases, with 10 bases spanning the gap. This CDR3 has 16 residues. Germline assignment: CDR1 MGHRA and CDR2 YSYEKL. The CDR3 region is CASSQSFVATNEKLFF. The CDR3 DNA is TGCGCCAGCAGCCAATCGTTCGTTGCAACTAATGAAAAACTGTTTTTT.

This clone was seen only once. The chain combines TRBV29-1 with TRBJ2-7; 12 bases agree with TRBD1. CDR1 is SQVTM and CDR2 is ANQGSEA in the germline V gene. The V segment lost 3 bases and the J segment 4 bases; nucleotides outside the gene matches: 1. The CDR3 covers 13 residues. The CDR3 sequence is CSVEGQGAYEQYF. DNA of the CDR3: TGCAGCGTTGAGGGACAGGGGGCATACGAGCAGTACTTC.

The chain uses TRBV19 and TRBJ1-3; the match to TRBD1 covers 7 bases. V lost 3 bases and J lost 0; bases outside the gene matches: 8. CDR1 is LNHDA, CDR2 SQIVND, per germline (reference sequence). This CDR3 comprises 17 residues. The CDR3 loop is CASSIIRGDSSGNTIYF. Written as DNA, the CDR3 is TGTGCCAGTAGTATTATTCGCGGGGACAGCTCTGGAAACACCATATATTTT.

This chain uses TRBV7-9 with TRBJ1-5, with D perhaps TRBD1 (5 bases). V lost 5 bases and J 6 bases, leaving 17 bases between the germline ends. This CDR3 spans 15 amino acids. Germline V gene sequence: CDR1 SEHNR, CDR2 FQNEAQ (reference sequence). The CDR3 protein is CASSPAGARGQPQHF. Written as DNA, the CDR3 is TGTGCCAGCAGCCCGGCGGGCGCAAGGGGTCAGCCCCAGCATTTT.

The V gene is TRBV7-2, the J gene TRBJ2-2; 11 positions agree with TRBD2. Trimming took 0 bases from V and 8 from J; bases not matched to a gene: 5. The CDR3 is made up of 16 amino acids. Germline values: CDR1 SGHTA, CDR2 FQGNSA. The CDR3 protein is CASSLATLAGGGELFF. The DNA for the CDR3 is TGTGCCAGCAGCTTAGCCACCCTAGCGGGGGGTGGGGAGCTGTTTTTT.